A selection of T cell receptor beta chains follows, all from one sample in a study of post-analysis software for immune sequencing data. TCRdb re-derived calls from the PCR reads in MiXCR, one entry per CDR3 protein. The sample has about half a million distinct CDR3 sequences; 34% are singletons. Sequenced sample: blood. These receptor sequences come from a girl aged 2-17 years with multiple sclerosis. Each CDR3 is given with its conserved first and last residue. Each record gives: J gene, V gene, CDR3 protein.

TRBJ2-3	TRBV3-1	CASSQDSSHTDTQYF
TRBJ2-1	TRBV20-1	CSARRPHTSYNEQFF
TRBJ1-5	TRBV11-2	CASSNGGSVQPQHF
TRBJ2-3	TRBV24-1	CATSDYTSGGDTQYF
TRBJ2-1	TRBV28	CATRSPSGGQSSYNEQFF
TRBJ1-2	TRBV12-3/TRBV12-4	CASTGLAVPKELGYTF
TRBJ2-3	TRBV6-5	CASSSSSGGAGSTDTQYF
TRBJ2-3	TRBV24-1	CATSTPAGPTDTQYF
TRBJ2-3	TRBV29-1	CSVAGTSGGGGTDTQYF
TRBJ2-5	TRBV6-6	CASSSPAQETQYF
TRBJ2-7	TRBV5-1	CASSSGLAGTDYEQYF
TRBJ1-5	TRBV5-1	CASSTGDRGSNQPQHF
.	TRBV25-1	CASSFSYNEQYF
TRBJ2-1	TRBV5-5	CASSRPTSGGGNEQFF
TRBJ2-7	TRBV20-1	CSARVEGTPYEQYF
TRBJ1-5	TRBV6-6	CASSSGRGGQPQHF
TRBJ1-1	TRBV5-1	CASAGRDSSWAEAFF
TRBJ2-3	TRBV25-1	CASSEAGQPTTDTQYF
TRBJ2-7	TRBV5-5	CASRAGQGLEQYF
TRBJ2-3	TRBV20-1	CSAFSARLAGRTDTQYF
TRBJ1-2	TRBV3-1	CASSQDSRQGYPGYTF
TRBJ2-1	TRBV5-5	CASSSLKRGDNEQFF
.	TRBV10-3	CATFSGGNEHEQYF
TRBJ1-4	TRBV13	CASSLALDRGDEKLFF
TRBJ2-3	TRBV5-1	CASSFDGQSADTQYF
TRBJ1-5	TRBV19	CASSRDRVRPQHF
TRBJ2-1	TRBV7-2	CASSLAGTGQFF
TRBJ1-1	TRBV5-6	CASSLVAAGGAVNTEAFF
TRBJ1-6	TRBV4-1	CASSQERGNNSPLHF
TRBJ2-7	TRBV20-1	CSARGTGLSYEQYF
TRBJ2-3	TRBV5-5	CVSSPWTSVSTDTQYF
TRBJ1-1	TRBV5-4	CASSLIQKNTEAFF
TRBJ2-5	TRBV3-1	CASSESGEQETQYF
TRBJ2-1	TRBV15	CATSRISRGSLPRSYNEQFF
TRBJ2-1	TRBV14	CASSRGTGDEQFF
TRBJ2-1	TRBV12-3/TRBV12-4	CASSTRGSNEQFF
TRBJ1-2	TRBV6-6	CASSQGDRGGGYTF